This T cell receptor beta chain was captured by sequencing in a study of cytomegalovirus exposure and HLA in healthy donors. The PCR had 60 Vbeta and 13 Jbeta primers. Measured with immunoSEQ multiplex PCR; TCRdb has only the in-frame clones, and not every one. The sample records some 150,000 clones, 60% to 80% being singletons. Germline CDR1 LNHDA, CDR2 SQIVND (reference sequence). This CDR3 is 18 amino acids long. The J segment lost 5 bases and the V segment lost 4 bases, leaving 15 bases of the junction unmatched. The source of this sequence is a man aged 40-50 years in good health and CMV-seronegative. This rearrangement joins TRBV19 to TRBJ1-5; 9 nucleotides match TRBD1. The sequenced sample consisted of PBMCs. This CDR3 reads CASSTPLGWDREYQPQHF. The CDR3 nucleotides read TGTGCCAGTAGTACCCCGCTGGGCTGGGACAGGGAATATCAGCCCCAGCATTTT.